These 10 T cell receptor beta chains came from one sample sequenced in a study of blood T cells in healthy people across ages. PCR was performed a second time for roughly 7 to 12 cycles using a sample-barcoded 5' primer and a J-beta primer mix. Each CDR3 protein is one row after TCRdb ran MiXCR on the 5' RACE reads. The table has roughly 1.7 million distinct CDR3 sequences, about 31% seen once. Sequencing was performed on blood. The receptors were gathered from a woman in her 30s in good health.

This clonotype was observed a handful of times. At one of its ends the junction is not consistent with the germline gene, which may arise from a read error. This chain uses TRBV10-3 with TRBJ2-3; possibly TRBD2 for D (6 bases). CDR3 length equals 13 residues. CDR1 is ENHRY and CDR2 is SYGVKD in the germline V gene. The CDR3 here is CAVREAGTDTQYF. CDR3 in DNA: TGTGCCGTCAGGGAGGCAGGCACAGATACGCAGTATTTT.

This clonotype was detected many times. V is TRBV11-1 and J is TRBJ1-1, with D perhaps matching TRBD1 (6 bases). The CDR3 consists of 13 residues. Germline lookup yields CDR1 SGHAT and CDR2 FQDESV (reference sequence). V was trimmed by 3 bases and J by 5 bases, leaving 10 bases between them. The CDR3 bases are TGTGCCAGCAGCTTGTACAGGGAAACTGAAGCTTTCTTT. Residues: CASSLYRETEAFF.

This clonotype was observed a handful of times. With a much larger clone just one base away, this may be a read error. The V gene is TRBV3-1, the J gene TRBJ2-3, with D uncertain. Germline CDR1 and CDR2: LGHDT and YNNKEL (reference sequence). CDR3 length: 12 residues. The CDR3 spells CACSSRVDTQYF. DNA of the CDR3: TGTGCCTGCAGCTCAAGGGTAGATACGCAGTATTTT.

The rearrangement links TRBV5-1 to TRBJ2-7; 10 positions agree with TRBD1. The CDR3 totals 14 residues. The germline V gene encodes CDR1 SGHRS and CDR2 YFSETQ. J gave up 2 bases and V 10 bases, and 9 bases lay outside the gene matches. The CDR3 DNA reads as TGCGCCGCCCTACCGGGACAGGGGCCCTACGAGCAGTACTTC. It codes for CAALPGQGPYEQYF.

This clonotype was observed a few times. This chain links TRBV10-3 with TRBJ2-5, with no clear D. CDR3 size: 15 residues. Deletions cut 0 bases from V and 3 bases from J, with 11 bases between. CDR1 and CDR2 (germline): ENHRY, SYGVKD. CDR3 sequence reads: CAISESESLEETQYF. In nucleotides, the CDR3 is TGTGCCATCAGTGAGTCGGAATCCTTGGAAGAGACCCAGTACTTC.

This chain links TRBV27 with TRBJ2-7, with TRBD1 as a possible D gene (5 bases). This CDR3 contains 14 residues. Germline V gene data show CDR1 as MNHEY and CDR2 as SMNVEV (reference sequence). Trimming stripped 4 bases from V and 3 bases from J, with 13 bases between. The CDR3 nucleotides are TGTGCCAGCAGTTCCCAGGGTCAATACTACGAGCAGTACTTC. It codes for CASSSQGQYYEQYF.

The chain is built from TRBV10-3 and TRBJ1-1; no reliable D call. Germline V gene sequence: CDR1 ENHRY, CDR2 SYGVKD. The CDR3 is made up of 11 amino acids. The V and J ends lost 4 bases and 8 bases respectively, with 8 bases between them. In DNA, the CDR3 is TGTGCCATCAGTGCGAGGGCAGAAGCTTTCTTT. Residues: CAISARAEAFF.

This clonotype was picked up many times. CDR3 nucleotide sequence: TGTGCCAGCAGCTACAGGGGGCGGGATGGCTACACCTTC. It translates to CASSYRGRDGYTF. The rearrangement uses TRBV12-3 or TRBV12-4 and TRBJ1-2, with 9 bases matching TRBD1. This CDR3 has 13 amino acids. V lost 6 bases, J lost 6 bases, and 5 bases stayed unmatched.

The rearrangement uses TRBV5-1 and TRBJ2-1; D remains unclear. Trimming shortened V by 5 bases and J by 0 bases, and 9 bases separated the two germline ends. Germline CDR1 is SGHRS and CDR2 is YFSETQ. The CDR3 consists of 14 residues. CDR3 sequence (DNA): TGCGCCAGCAGGGTGGGTGACTCCTACAATGAGCAGTTCTTC. Translated, it gives CASRVGDSYNEQFF.

The DNA for the CDR3 is TGTGCCAGCAGTAACAGGGCTGGCGGGGGCTACACCTTC. Its translation: CASSNRAGGGYTF. This chain connects TRBV6-6 to TRBJ1-2; tentatively, D is TRBD1 (6 bases). The CDR3 length is 13 residues. V lost 5 bases and J lost 8, with 15 bases in between. CDR1 MNHNY and CDR2 SVGAGI come from the germline V gene (reference sequence).